This TCR beta chain was observed in a study of vaccination and CD4 T cells after COVID-19. Across the study: Post-COVID specimens were obtained a median about 100 days after diagnosis (range 35 to 161). In culture, cells were exposed to overlapping spike peptides from SARS-CoV-2, HCoV-NL63, HCoV-OC43 and HCoV-229E.

With the Oncomine TCR Beta short-read assay, DNA from cultured CD4+ T cells was sequenced. It was from cultured CD4+ T cells that genomic DNA was extracted. TCRdb used MiXCR to reprocess the PCR reads, holding one entry per CDR3 protein. The data show several thousand distinct CDR3 sequences, approximately 20% seen once. Treatment indicated: roughly ten-day PBMC culture with coronavirus spike peptide pools or control peptides (ViraFEST assay). Recorded positive PCR dates fall between March and December 2020, preceding US Alpha, Beta and Delta variants. The CDR3 is 13 residues long. V lost 4 bases to trimming and J lost 4 bases, with 13 bases between them. Looked up from germline, CDR1 is SQVTM and CDR2 is ANQGSEA. A note on this clonotype: The antigen is unknown.

The material sequenced was CD4+ T cells from blood, cultured in vitro. The chain links TRBV29-1 to TRBJ2-5; a possible D gene is TRBD2 (5 bases). This TCR was sampled from a human donor who had recovered from COVID-19. The CDR3 nucleotides read TGCAGCGTTGGTGGAGACTACCTAGAGACCCAGTACTTC. This codes for CSVGGDYLETQYF.